The clone carrying this T cell receptor (beta chain) has just a few counts. What was sequenced were expressed TCRB transcripts, since all of the isolated RNA had been reverse transcribed. Some clones are missing from TCRdb's copy, which holds only in-frame ones; the method was immunoSEQ multiplex PCR. The data hold under 950,000 clones, with roughly 17% observed a single time. This sample is drawn from a study of beta chain features in type 1 diabetes. The V gene end was trimmed by 4 bases and the J gene end by 1 base; junction bases not matched to a gene: 4. Germline V gene sequence: CDR1 LGHNA, CDR2 YNFKEQ. The CDR3 length is 16 residues.

The specimen sequenced was naive CD4+ T cells from blood. The V gene is TRBV4-2, the J gene TRBJ2-2, with 9 bases aligning to TRBD2. The TCR was taken from a woman under 30 in good health. CDR3 protein: CASSRRLAENTGELFF. The DNA for the CDR3 is TGTGCCAGCAGCCGAAGACTAGCGGAGAACACCGGGGAGCTGTTTTTT.